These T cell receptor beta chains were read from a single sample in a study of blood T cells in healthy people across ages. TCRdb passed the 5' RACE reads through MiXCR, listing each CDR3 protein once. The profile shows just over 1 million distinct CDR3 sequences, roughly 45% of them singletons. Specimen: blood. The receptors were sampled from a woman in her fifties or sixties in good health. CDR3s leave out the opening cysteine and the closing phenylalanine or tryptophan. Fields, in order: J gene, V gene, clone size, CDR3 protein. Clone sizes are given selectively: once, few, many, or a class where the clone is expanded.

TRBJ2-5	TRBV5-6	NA	ASSISGSREGPHLQETQY
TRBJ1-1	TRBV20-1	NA	SARDPLDRDGEAF
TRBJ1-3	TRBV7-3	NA	ASSLTSGGNTIY
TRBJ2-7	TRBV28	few	ASRGRDRGLYEQY
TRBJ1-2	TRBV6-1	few	ASSAGQGYYGYT
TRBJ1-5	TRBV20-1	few	SARVTDSNQPQH
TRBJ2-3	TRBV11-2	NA	ASSSRFPSTDTQY
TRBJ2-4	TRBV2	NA	ASEGQGTTKNIQY
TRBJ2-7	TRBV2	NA	ASSAGQKSSYEQY
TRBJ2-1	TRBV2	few	ASRERAGDEQF
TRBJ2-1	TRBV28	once	ASSSLGGQF
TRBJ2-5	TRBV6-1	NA	ASSEGKTASGYQETQY
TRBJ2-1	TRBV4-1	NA	ASSQDTRSEQF
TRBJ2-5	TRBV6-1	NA	ASSRQGTQETQY
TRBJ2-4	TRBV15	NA	ARKRGQNIQY
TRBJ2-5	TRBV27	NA	ASSFLTTGGPGIETQY
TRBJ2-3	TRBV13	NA	ASSSSLRSYTDTQY
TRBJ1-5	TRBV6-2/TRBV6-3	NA	ASRAGESDQPQH
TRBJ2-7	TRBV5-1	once	ASSLDHNEQY
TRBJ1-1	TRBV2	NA	ASSAPGTGDTEAF
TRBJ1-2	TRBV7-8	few	ASSRNLRDRGPSGDGYT
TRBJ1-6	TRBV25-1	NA	ASRSGPYNSPLH
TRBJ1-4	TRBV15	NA	ATSRDRRENNEKLF
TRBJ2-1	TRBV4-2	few	ASSGSSGTTYNEQF
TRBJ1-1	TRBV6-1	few	ASSDGKNTEAF